Each of the 13 T cell receptor beta chains below was sequenced from the same sample in a study of tumor-infiltrating lymphocytes in primary liver carcinoma. Co-extraction yielded RNA and DNA from around 18-30 mg of unsorted bulk tissue. Production of TCR beta cDNA used about 500 ng total RNA together with a constant-region primer. Amplification in three nested multiplex PCR rounds with slightly modified ARM-PCR gave rise to TCR beta libraries. The opening two PCR rounds, roughly 11 cycles each, paired TRBV1-TRBV30 forward primers with a C-beta reverse primer. MiXCR was run by TCRdb on the multiplex PCR reads, yielding one entry per CDR3 protein. The data show approximately 60,000 distinct CDR3 sequences, less than 75% seen once. Sample: liver tumor tissue from sampling region 2. The subset is: tumor region T2, inferior pole. The receptors derive from a man in his forties with primary liver carcinoma and hepatitis B virus infection.

The V and J genes are TRBV2 and TRBJ2-1; no firm D call. Deletions cut 0 bases from V and 0 bases from J, with 21 bases between. The CDR3 is 20 amino acids. In germline, CDR1 is SNHLY, CDR2 FYNNEI. In DNA, the CDR3 is TGTGCCAGCAGTGAAGCGTCTTCAGGTACCACTACCGTCTCCTACAATGAGCAGTTCTTC. Protein product: CASSEASSGTTTVSYNEQFF. The full variable domain, with the rest looked up from reference TRBV2 and TRBJ2-1, is EPEVTQTPSHQVTQMGQEVILRCVPISNHLYFYWYRQILGQKVEFLVSFYNNEISEKSEIFDDQFSVERPDGSNFTLKIRSTKLEDSAMYFCASSEASSGTTTVSYNEQFFGPGTRLTVL.

Concerning this clonotype: A much bigger clone sits one base away, suggesting this may be a read error. J is TRBJ2-7 and V is TRBV10-3; D is undetermined. CDR3 size: 14 residues. The germline CDR1 and CDR2 sequences are ENHRY and SYGVKD. Written as DNA, the CDR3 is TGTGCCATCAGTGAGGGGAATCTTAAGGATGAGCGGTACTTC. This codes for CAISEGNLKDERYF.

The gene calls are TRBV11-2 and TRBJ2-1; D may be TRBD2 (5 bases). CDR1 is SGHAT and CDR2 is FQNNGV in the germline V gene. The CDR3 extends over 15 amino acids. V was trimmed by 2 bases and J by 6 bases, leaving 14 bases between them. The CDR3 here is CASSLLVSGLNEQFF. The DNA for the CDR3 is TGTGCCAGCAGCTTACTGGTAAGCGGACTCAATGAGCAGTTCTTC.

As to this clonotype: The junction differs from germline at one of its ends, possibly a read error. The V and J genes are TRBV4-1 and TRBJ2-3, with 10 bases aligning to TRBD2. Per germline, CDR1 MGHRA and CDR2 YSYEKL. This CDR3 contains 18 residues. CDR3 bases: TGCGCCAGCAGCCAGAGCATTGCCCTAGCGGGAGTCACCGATACGCAACATTTT. It is translated as CASSQSIALAGVTDTQHF.

Details on this clonotype: A much larger clone is a single base away; this may be a read error. The chain uses TRBV7-9 and TRBJ2-6, with TRBD2 matching 8 bases. The CDR3 has 16 residues. Per germline, CDR1 SEHNR and CDR2 FQNEAQ (reference sequence). The CDR3 is CASSFGGGHGANLLTF. CDR3 nucleotide sequence: TGTGCCAGCAGCTTCGGGGGGGGGCATGGGGCCAACCTCCTGACTTTC. Combining the CDR3 with reference TRBV7-9 and TRBJ2-6 gives the whole variable domain DTGVSQNPRHKITKRGQNVTFRCDPISEHNRLYWYRQTLGQGPEFLTYFQNEAQLEKSRLLSDRFSAERPKGSFSTLEIQRTEQGDSAMYLCASSFGGGHGANLLTFGAGSRLTVL.

The V and J genes are TRBV29-1 and TRBJ2-5; 10 bases fit TRBD2. V dropped 5 bases and J dropped 4; count of bases not matched to a gene: 10. CDR1 and CDR2 from the germline V gene are SQVTM and ANQGSEA. The CDR3 runs to 15 residues. In DNA, the CDR3 is TGCAGCGTTCGTACTAGCGGGATTTGGGCAGAGACCCAGTACTTC. Its protein product is CSVRTSGIWAETQYF.

On this clonotype: A much larger clone differs from this one at a single base, so this may be a read error. The chain joins TRBV11-2 to TRBJ1-1, with a weak D call TRBD1 (6 bases). The CDR3 has 13 amino acids. Germline-derived CDR1 and CDR2 are SGHAT and FQNNGV. Trimming shortened V by 0 bases and J by 4 bases, and 6 bases separated the two germline ends. The CDR3 loop reads CASSLEGGTEAFF. The CDR3 nucleotides are TGTGCCAGCAGCTTAGAAGGGGGCACTGAAGCTTTCTTT.

The chain carries TRBV5-6 and TRBJ2-7; possible D gene TRBD2, 5 bases. The CDR3 has 16 residues. Deletions cut 1 base from V and 1 base from J, with 15 bases between. Germline assignment: CDR1 SGHDT and CDR2 YYEEEE. In DNA form, the CDR3 reads TGTGCCAGCAGCTTGAAGAGGGCTGCGCAGTCCTACGAGCAGTACTTC. Protein sequence: CASSLKRAAQSYEQYF. Based on the CDR3 plus reference TRBV5-6 and TRBJ2-7, the full variable domain is DAGVTQSPTHLIKTRGQQVTLRCSPKSGHDTVSWYQQALGQGPQFIFQYYEEEERQRGNFPDRFSGHQFPNYSSELNVNALLLGDSALYLCASSLKRAAQSYEQYFGPGTRLTVT.

This clonotype appeared a single time. This sequence joins TRBV11-2 and TRBJ2-1, with 7 bases matching TRBD2. CDR3 length: 14 amino acids. Germline V gene sequence: CDR1 SGHAT, CDR2 FQNNGV. V shed 5 bases and J 4 bases; nucleotides not matched to a gene: 5. The chain's CDR3 is CASSPGGPYNEQFF. The CDR3 bases are TGTGCCAGCAGCCCGGGAGGACCGTACAATGAGCAGTTCTTC.

The chain has TRBV29-1 and TRBJ1-5; unclear D gene. The CDR3 is 14 amino acids. Germline loops: CDR1 SQVTM, CDR2 ANQGSEA. CDR3 residues: CRVRAVGFNQPQHF. CDR3 sequence (DNA): TGCAGAGTGAGAGCCGTGGGTTTCAATCAGCCCCAGCATTTT.

This clonotype was seen many times. The genes are TRBV11-3 and TRBJ2-7, with 12 bases matching TRBD1. This CDR3 contains 15 residues. Germline values: CDR1 SGHNT, CDR2 YENEEA. The J segment lost 3 bases and the V segment lost 5 bases, leaving 5 bases of the junction unmatched. CDR3 sequence (DNA): TGTGCCAGCAGCCCCGGGACAGGGGGCAACTACGAGCAGTACTTC. Its translation is CASSPGTGGNYEQYF.

This clonotype was seen a few times. This may be a read error: a much more frequent sequence differs by one nucleotide. The V call is TRBV29-1, the J call TRBJ1-1; tentative D call: TRBD1 (5 bases). Germline V CDR1 and CDR2: SQVTM, ANQGSEA. CDR3 length equals 12 residues. V was shortened by 7 bases and J by 5 bases, with 14 bases between the two germline ends. CDR3: CSAIGRGTEAFF. CDR3 nucleotide sequence: TGCAGCGCCATCGGACGGGGGACTGAAGCTTTCTTT.

With regard to this clonotype: Being one base from a much bigger clone, this may be a read error. The rearrangement joins TRBV5-1 to TRBJ1-1; D is uncertain. Germline loops: CDR1 SGHRS, CDR2 YFSETQ. This CDR3 contains 15 residues. CDR3 coding DNA: TGCACCAGCAGCCCCCGTCCTGTCCCGGACACTGAAGCTTTCTTT. Protein: CTSSPRPVPDTEAFF. Combining the CDR3 with reference TRBV5-1 and TRBJ1-1 gives the whole variable domain KAGVTQTPRYLIKTRGQQVTLSCSPISGHRSVSWYQQTPGQGLQFLFEYFSETQRNKGNFPGRFSGRQFSNSRSEMNVSTLELGDSALYLCTSSPRPVPDTEAFFGQGTRLTVV.